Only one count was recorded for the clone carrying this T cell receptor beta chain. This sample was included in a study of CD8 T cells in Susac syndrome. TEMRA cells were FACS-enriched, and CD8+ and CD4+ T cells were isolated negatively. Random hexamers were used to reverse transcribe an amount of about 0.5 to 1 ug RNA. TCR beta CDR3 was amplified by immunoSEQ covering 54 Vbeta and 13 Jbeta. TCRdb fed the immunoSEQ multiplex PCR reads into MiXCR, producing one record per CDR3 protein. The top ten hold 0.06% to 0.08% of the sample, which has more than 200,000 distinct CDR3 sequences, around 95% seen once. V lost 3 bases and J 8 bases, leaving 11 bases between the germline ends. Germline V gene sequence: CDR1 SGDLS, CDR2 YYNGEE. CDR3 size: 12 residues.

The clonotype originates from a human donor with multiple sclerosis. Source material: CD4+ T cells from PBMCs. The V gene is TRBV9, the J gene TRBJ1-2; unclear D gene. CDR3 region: CASSADAWGYTF. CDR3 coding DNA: TGTGCCAGCAGCGCAGACGCTTGGGGCTACACCTTC.